This T cell receptor (beta chain) was sequenced during a study of T cell clonality in common variable immunodeficiency. Whole-study results and caveats: Authors noted CVID clonality's cause needs subpopulation repertoire sequencing. CVID patient heterogeneity limited repertoire-clinical complication correlations. Fewer deletions and N-nucleotide insertions were reportedly seen in common variable immunodeficiency TCR beta sequences.

Trimming took 5 bases from V and 4 from J, leaving 11 bases between them. This CDR3 spans 13 amino acids. Method: immunoSEQ multiplex PCR; TCRdb's copy keeps in-frame clones and lacks some. The repertoire consists of tens of thousands of clones, none detected only once. This clone was recorded many times. Its antigen remains unknown. The read falls 3 residues short of the CDR3 end, and the missing part is taken from the germline J gene. Both groups were predominantly of Caucasian heritage. Donors gave 5 to 8 ml heparinized peripheral whole blood. Sequences were obtained from peripheral blood mononuclear cells. This chain uses TRBV12-3 or TRBV12-4 with TRBJ1-2; D is unresolved. The receptor comes from a human donor with common variable immunodeficiency. The chain's CDR3 is CASSPAEGYGYTF. The CDR3 DNA, read in part, is TGTGCCAGCAGTCCTGCCGAGGGCTATGGC.